The clone carrying this TCR beta chain was picked up a small number of times. CDR3 length equals 15 residues. Per germline, CDR1 DFQATT and CDR2 SNEGSKA (reference sequence). Trimming cost V 4 bases and J 3 bases; bases outside gene matches: 8. Each CDR3 protein is one row after TCRdb ran MiXCR on the RT-PCR reads. The top ten clones hold roughly 3.9% of a sample with hundreds of thousands of distinct CDR3 sequences, 12% to 15% of them seen once. The chain is built from TRBV20-1 and TRBJ2-2; 7 nucleotides line up with TRBD2. The specimen sequenced was memory CD4+ T cells from blood. This clonotype originated in a female donor in good health, serving as a healthy control. The CDR3 here is CSANPSGAYTGELFF. CDR3 bases: TGCAGTGCTAATCCGAGCGGGGCGTACACCGGGGAGCTGTTTTTT.